One and the same sample provided the 11 T cell receptor beta chains below, sequenced in a study of T cell repertoires in ileal Crohn's disease. Assay used: immunoSEQ multiplex PCR; TCRdb lists only in-frame clones, some missing. The sample lists about 15,000 clones; roughly 88% were seen once. Sequencing was done on a sample of ileal tissue. These receptors all come from an adult with Crohn's disease.

This clone was seen just once. The V gene is TRBV18, the J gene TRBJ1-1, with 7 bases that match TRBD1. Germline lookup yields CDR1 KGHSH and CDR2 LQKENI. CDR3 length: 14 residues. The V gene end was trimmed by 2 bases and the J gene end by 4 bases; junction bases not matched to a gene: 4. The CDR3 protein is CASSPGRGFTEAFF. The CDR3, as DNA: TGTGCCAGCTCACCAGGCAGGGGGTTCACTGAAGCTTTCTTT. The full variable domain, in which reference TRBV18 and TRBJ1-1 provide the parts outside the CDR3, is NAGVMQNPRHLVRRRGQEARLRCSPMKGHSHVYWYRQLPEEGLKFMVYLQKENIIDESGMPKERFSAEFPKEGPSILRIQQVVRGDSAAYFCASSPGRGFTEAFFGQGTRLTVV.

CDR3 sequence (DNA): TGCGCCAGCAGCCAAGTTGGGGCCCTAGCGGGAGGGCTGTCCTACAATGAGCAGTTCTTC. Residues: CASSQVGALAGGLSYNEQFF. The chain uses TRBV4-1 and TRBJ2-1; the match to TRBD2 covers 12 bases. The V gene end was trimmed by 1 base and the J gene end by 1 base; junction bases not matched to a gene: 11. The CDR3 consists of 20 residues. CDR1 is MGHRA, CDR2 YSYEKL, per germline.

The chain's CDR3 is CASSSGHNTEAFF. The CDR3 DNA reads as TGTGCCAGCAGCTCAGGACACAACACTGAAGCTTTCTTT. V and J are TRBV7-3 and TRBJ1-1, with D possibly being TRBD1 (5 bases). Trimming pared 4 bases from V and 2 bases from J, leaving 8 bases between. The germline gives CDR1 SGHTA, CDR2 FQGTGA. The CDR3 has 13 residues.

This chain connects TRBV2 to TRBJ2-7, with 10 bases fitting TRBD1. CDR1 and CDR2 (germline): SNHLY, FYNNEI. This CDR3 is built from 13 residues. V shed 5 bases and J 3 bases; nucleotides not matched to a gene: 1. The CDR3 DNA follows: TGTGCCAGCAGTCGGGACAGGGGCTACGAGCAGTACTTC. Translation: CASSRDRGYEQYF. Looking up the rest from reference TRBV2 and TRBJ2-7 gives the full variable domain: EPEVTQTPSHQVTQMGQEVILRCVPISNHLYFYWYRQILGQKVEFLVSFYNNEISEKSEIFDDQFSVERPDGSNFTLKIRSTKLEDSAMYFCASSRDRGYEQYFGPGTRLTVT.

The chain carries TRBV2 and TRBJ1-2; D possibly corresponds to TRBD1 (5 bases). Trimming took 4 bases from V and 8 from J, leaving 14 bases between them. CDR3 length: 13 amino acids. The germline V gene encodes CDR1 SNHLY and CDR2 FYNNEI. CDR3 coding DNA: TGTGCCAGCAGTGGCAGGGTATCGCGCGGCTACACCTTC. Amino acids: CASSGRVSRGYTF.

The V gene is TRBV5-1, the J gene TRBJ1-1, with D possibly being TRBD1 (6 bases). There are 20 residues in the CDR3. Germline-derived CDR1 and CDR2 are SGHRS and YFSETQ. Trimming pared 2 bases from V and 3 bases from J, leaving 29 bases between. The CDR3 region is CASSFFPRGSGGRRDTEAFF. The CDR3 DNA is TGCGCCAGCAGCTTTTTTCCTAGGGGGTCGGGGGGCCGTCGGGACACTGAAGCTTTCTTT.

This chain uses TRBV6-4 with TRBJ2-3; 7 bases map to TRBD2. The CDR3 extends over 16 amino acids. Germline V CDR1 and CDR2: MRHNA, SNTAGT. With V trimmed by 0 bases and J by 6 bases, 9 bases remained unmatched. The CDR3 here is CASSDSAGSSADTQYF. CDR3 in DNA: TGTGCCAGCAGTGACTCAGCGGGGTCTAGCGCCGATACGCAGTATTTT.

This chain uses TRBV5-1 with TRBJ1-2; D not resolved. Germline-derived CDR1 and CDR2 are SGHRS and YFSETQ. Trimming stripped 0 bases from V and 6 bases from J, with 15 bases between. CDR3 length: 15 amino acids. This CDR3 is CASSLEEGTWDGYTF. CDR3 coding DNA: TGCGCCAGCAGCTTGGAAGAGGGTACTTGGGATGGCTACACCTTC. Full variable domain (remainder filled in from reference TRBV5-1 and TRBJ1-2): KAGVTQTPRYLIKTRGQQVTLSCSPISGHRSVSWYQQTPGQGLQFLFEYFSETQRNKGNFPGRFSGRQFSNSRSEMNVSTLELGDSALYLCASSLEEGTWDGYTFGSGTRLTVV.

This chain links TRBV19 with TRBJ1-2; D may be TRBD1 (5 bases). The CDR3 sequence is 15 residues long. The germline CDR1 and CDR2 sequences are LNHDA and SQIVND (reference sequence). Trimming cost V 6 bases and J 7 bases, with 21 bases left between them. The CDR3 DNA reads TGTGCCAGTAGGGGGGGACCCCTTACACTATCTGGCTACACCTTC. Residues: CASRGGPLTLSGYTF. The full variable domain, completed using reference TRBV19 and TRBJ1-2, is DGGITQSPKYLFRKEGQNVTLSCEQNLNHDAMYWYRQDPGQGLRLIYYSQIVNDFQKGDIAEGYSVSREKKESFPLTVTSAQKNPTAFYLCASRGGPLTLSGYTFGSGTRLTVV.

Only one count was recorded for this clone. This sequence joins TRBV29-1 and TRBJ2-5; the D gene is possibly TRBD2 (6 bases). The CDR3 is 11 residues long. V was trimmed by 4 bases and J by 5 bases, leaving 8 bases between them. Germline V gene sequence: CDR1 SQVTM, CDR2 ANQGSEA. The CDR3 DNA reads TGCAGCGTTGGACGGGGGGAGACCCAGTACTTC. Its protein is CSVGRGETQYF.

This clone was picked up one time. This chain connects TRBV6-1 to TRBJ1-3; D is unresolved. The V gene lost 0 bases and the J gene lost 3 bases, with 9 bases spanning the gap. This CDR3 is built from 15 residues. CDR1 and CDR2 (germline): MNHNS, SASEGT. The CDR3 coding sequence is TGTGCCAGCAGTGAAGCGCCGGCGGGTGGAAACACCATATATTTT. This translates into CASSEAPAGGNTIYF.